The 29 T cell receptor beta chains in this list originate from one sample, sequenced in a study of brain T cells in children with intractable seizures. Some clones are missing from TCRdb's copy, which holds only in-frame ones; the method was immunoSEQ multiplex PCR. The sample records 50,000 to 75,000 clones, approximately 94% being singletons. Source: peripheral blood, taken at surgery. Receptors originate from a boy under three years old with focal cortical dysplasia and intractable seizures.

J is TRBJ1-1 and V is TRBV5-1; maybe TRBD1 (6 bases). The CDR3 spans 14 residues. Trimming pared 0 bases from V and 1 base from J, leaving 7 bases between. Germline assignment: CDR1 SGHRS and CDR2 YFSETQ. CDR3 region: CASSLADRNTEAFF. In nucleotides, the CDR3 is TGCGCCAGCAGCTTGGCGGACAGGAACACTGAAGCTTTCTTT.

The V call is TRBV12-5, the J call TRBJ2-7; a possible D gene is TRBD2 (5 bases). Trimming pared 7 bases from V and 4 bases from J, leaving 11 bases between. CDR1 is LGHNT, CDR2 FRNRAP, per germline. This CDR3 comprises 12 residues. The CDR3 reads CASATGIYEQYF. In DNA form, the CDR3 reads TGTGCTAGTGCCACGGGGATATACGAGCAGTACTTC.

This chain uses TRBV7-6 with TRBJ2-2, with 9 bases that match TRBD1. In germline, CDR1 is SGHVS, CDR2 FNYEAQ. There are 15 residues in the CDR3. V gave up 6 bases and J gave up 7 bases; unmatched junction bases: 9. The CDR3 sequence: CASRLTGGNGGELFF. CDR3 coding DNA: TGTGCCAGCAGACTGACAGGGGGAAATGGCGGGGAGCTGTTTTTT.

The rearrangement links TRBV10-1 to TRBJ2-2; D remains ambiguous. Looked up from germline, CDR1 is WNHNN and CDR2 is SYGVQD (reference sequence). CDR3 length equals 14 residues. Trimming shortened V by 4 bases and J by 0 bases, and 6 bases separated the two germline ends. The CDR3 is CASSVNPNTGELFF. The CDR3 DNA reads as TGCGCCAGCAGTGTCAACCCGAACACCGGGGAGCTGTTTTTT.

This chain uses TRBV27 with TRBJ1-2, with D unresolved. Trimming took 3 bases from V and 2 from J, leaving 10 bases between them. The CDR3 spans 14 residues. Per germline, CDR1 MNHEY and CDR2 SMNVEV (reference sequence). The CDR3 DNA reads TGTGCCAGCAGTTTTAGGGAAGGGAACTATGGCTACACCTTC. Protein product: CASSFREGNYGYTF.

On this clone itself: The sample contains more than one DNA sequence encoding this CDR3. The chain links TRBV7-2 to TRBJ1-1; the D is unclear. This CDR3 contains 13 residues. CDR1 is SGHTA and CDR2 is FQGNSA in the germline V gene. Deletions cut 1 base from V and 1 base from J, with 4 bases between. The chain's CDR3 is CASSLGQNTEAFF. The CDR3 DNA reads TGTGCCAGCAGCTTAGGGCAGAACACTGAAGCTTTCTTT. Using reference TRBV7-2 and TRBJ1-1 for the parts outside the CDR3, the full variable domain is GAGVSQSPSNKVTEKGKDVELRCDPISGHTALYWYRQSLGQGLEFLIYFQGNSAPDKSGLPSDRFSAERTGGSVSTLTIQRTQQEDSAVYLCASSLGQNTEAFFGQGTRLTVV.

The chain uses TRBV19 and TRBJ1-1, with a possible D match to TRBD1 (5 bases). The CDR3 is made up of 14 amino acids. V shed 4 bases and J shed 7 bases, with 16 bases lying between them. The germline CDR1 and CDR2 sequences are LNHDA and SQIVND (reference sequence). CDR3 residues: CASSNSKGGVEAFF. In DNA, the CDR3 is TGTGCCAGTAGTAATTCCAAGGGAGGGGTTGAAGCTTTCTTT.

In this sample, this clone turned up once. The chain recombines TRBV6-5 with TRBJ2-7; TRBD1 aligns across 7 bases. Germline V gene sequence: CDR1 MNHEY, CDR2 SVGAGI. CDR3 length: 14 amino acids. Losses at the gene ends were 0 bases for V and 4 bases for J; bases not matched to a gene: 3. CDR3 region: CASSYSPDRYEQYF. CDR3 DNA sequence: TGTGCCAGCAGTTACTCCCCGGACAGGTACGAGCAGTACTTC.

J is TRBJ2-3 and V is TRBV28; TRBD2 agrees at 9 bases. The CDR3 runs 18 residues. Trimming took 2 bases from V and 0 from J; bases not matched to a gene: 9. CDR1 is MDHEN and CDR2 is SYDVKM in the germline V gene. The CDR3 DNA follows: TGTGCCAGCAGTTTAATGACGGCGGGAGGGCCTAGCACAGATACGCAGTATTTT. This gives the protein CASSLMTAGGPSTDTQYF.

This chain connects TRBV28 to TRBJ2-1; 9 nucleotides line up with TRBD2. The V gene's germline CDR1 is MDHEN and CDR2 SYDVKM. V lost 6 bases and J lost 5; bases outside the gene matches: 14. The CDR3 length is 17 residues. Here the CDR3 reads CASRKRTGLAVNNEQFF. The CDR3 nucleotides read TGTGCCAGCAGGAAAAGAACGGGACTAGCCGTAAACAATGAGCAGTTCTTC. The full variable domain, completed using reference TRBV28 and TRBJ2-1, is DVKVTQSSRYLVKRTGEKVFLECVQDMDHENMFWYRQDPGLGLRLIYFSYDVKMKEKGDIPEGYSVSREKKERFSLILESASTNQTSMYLCASRKRTGLAVNNEQFFGPGTRLTVL.

The chain has TRBV4-3 and TRBJ2-7; TRBD2 matches at 10 bases. Trimming at V came to 4 bases and at J to 0 bases, leaving 3 bases not matched to a gene. This CDR3 is 15 amino acids long. CDR1 and CDR2 from the germline V gene are LGHNA and YSLEER. CDR3 DNA: TGCGCCAGCAGCCTACGGACTAGCGGCTCCTACGAGCAGTACTTC. Protein product: CASSLRTSGSYEQYF.

This sequence joins TRBV5-8 and TRBJ2-7; 13 bases match TRBD2. Germline trimming cut 4 bases from V and 0 bases from J; bases unmatched to any gene: 4. CDR1 is SGHTS and CDR2 is YDEGEE in the germline V gene. This CDR3 region has 16 residues. DNA for the CDR3: TGTGCCAGCAGCAGGACTAGCGGGAGTAGCTCCTACGAGCAGTACTTC. Amino acids: CASSRTSGSSSYEQYF.

The rearrangement joins TRBV27 to TRBJ2-3, with D unresolved. Germline CDR1 MNHEY, CDR2 SMNVEV (reference sequence). The CDR3 length is 14 residues. V dropped 6 bases and J dropped 4 bases, with 14 bases sitting between them. CDR3 sequence reads: CASSPLRMADTQYF. The CDR3 region has the DNA TGTGCCAGCAGCCCCCTCAGGATGGCAGATACGCAGTATTTT.

This sequence joins TRBV6-5 and TRBJ1-5; the match to TRBD1 covers 9 bases. V lost 7 bases and J lost 5; bases outside the gene matches: 3. CDR3 size: 13 residues. Germline-derived CDR1 and CDR2 are MNHEY and SVGAGI. The CDR3 DNA reads TGTGCCAGCATTTGGACAGGGGATCAGCCCCAGCATTTT. Translation: CASIWTGDQPQHF.

V gene TRBV12-3 or TRBV12-4 combines with J gene TRBJ2-3; no definite D call. This CDR3 has 12 residues. V lost 3 bases to trimming and J lost 6 bases, with 7 bases between them. Here the CDR3 DNA reads TGTGCCAGCAGTTTGGGTTGGGATACGCAGTATTTT. Encoded protein: CASSLGWDTQYF.

The genes are TRBV9 and TRBJ1-2, with D perhaps TRBD1 (6 bases). CDR1 is SGDLS, CDR2 YYNGEE, per germline. Trimming removed 2 bases from V and 2 bases from J, with 13 bases in between. The CDR3 spans 15 residues. CDR3 region: CASSVLSGTNYGYTF. In DNA, the CDR3 is TGTGCCAGCAGCGTTTTGTCCGGGACAAACTATGGCTACACCTTC.

The rearrangement joins TRBV4-1 to TRBJ1-3, with D unresolved. The V gene's germline CDR1 is MGHRA and CDR2 YSYEKL. This CDR3 comprises 16 residues. V gave up 0 bases and J gave up 0 bases, with 9 bases separating them. The CDR3 loop reads CASSQDVLGSGNTIYF. CDR3 DNA: TGCGCCAGCAGCCAAGATGTCCTGGGCTCTGGAAACACCATATATTTT.

CDR3 nucleotides: TGCGCCAGCAGCTTGGGGACTAGCGGACTATACGAGCAGTACTTC. Translated: CASSLGTSGLYEQYF. The chain links TRBV5-1 to TRBJ2-7; TRBD2 matches at 10 bases. The V segment lost 0 bases and the J segment 4 bases; nucleotides outside the gene matches: 4. The CDR3 sequence is 15 residues long. Germline assignment: CDR1 SGHRS and CDR2 YFSETQ.

V usage is TRBV7-2 and J usage is TRBJ2-5, with TRBD2 identical over 16 bases. The CDR3 runs 18 residues. CDR1 SGHTA and CDR2 FQGNSA come from the germline V gene. The V and J ends lost 3 bases and 7 bases, in that order; junction bases with no gene match: 11. The CDR3 DNA is TGTGCCAGCAGCTTGGGACTAGCGGGAGGGGGGCCCCCAGGGACCCAGTACTTC. Translating gives CASSLGLAGGGPPGTQYF.

This rearrangement joins TRBV6-2 or TRBV6-3 to TRBJ2-3, with TRBD1 identical over 8 bases. This CDR3 spans 15 amino acids. Trimming cost V 3 bases and J 5 bases; bases outside gene matches: 7. Germline V gene data show CDR1 as MNHEY and CDR2 as SVGEGT. CDR3 protein: CASSYYQGAVDTQYF. CDR3 nucleotide sequence: TGTGCCAGCAGTTATTACCAGGGGGCTGTAGATACGCAGTATTTT.

The chain has TRBV18 and TRBJ1-2; D perhaps matches TRBD1 (6 bases). Looked up from germline, CDR1 is KGHSH and CDR2 is LQKENI. This CDR3 contains 13 residues. V dropped 4 bases and J dropped 2 bases, with 8 bases sitting between them. CDR3 loop: CASSRTGNYGYTF. CDR3 sequence (DNA): TGTGCCAGCTCACGAACAGGGAACTATGGCTACACCTTC.

The rearrangement links TRBV18 to TRBJ2-7, with a weak D call TRBD2 (7 bases). Germline CDR1 KGHSH, CDR2 LQKENI. V lost 5 bases and J lost 3, with 14 bases in between. The CDR3 covers 14 residues. CDR3 amino acids: CASSYGGPGYEQYF. CDR3 nucleotide sequence: TGTGCCAGCTCATACGGGGGGCCGGGCTACGAGCAGTACTTC. The whole variable domain, filled in from reference TRBV18 and TRBJ2-7, reads NAGVMQNPRHLVRRRGQEARLRCSPMKGHSHVYWYRQLPEEGLKFMVYLQKENIIDESGMPKERFSAEFPKEGPSILRIQQVVRGDSAAYFCASSYGGPGYEQYFGPGTRLTVT.

J is TRBJ2-5 and V is TRBV7-2; the D is unclear. Germline V CDR1 and CDR2: SGHTA, FQGNSA. This CDR3 is 12 amino acids long. Trimming removed 1 base at V and 2 bases at J, with 2 bases between. The CDR3 loop reads CASSLDQETQYF. CDR3 DNA sequence: TGTGCCAGCAGCTTAGATCAAGAGACCCAGTACTTC. Full variable domain (rest looked up from reference TRBV7-2 and TRBJ2-5): GAGVSQSPSNKVTEKGKDVELRCDPISGHTALYWYRQSLGQGLEFLIYFQGNSAPDKSGLPSDRFSAERTGGSVSTLTIQRTQQEDSAVYLCASSLDQETQYFGPGTRLLVL.

The chain employs TRBV3-1 (or the pseudogene TRBV3-2) and TRBJ2-3; D ambiguous. V lost 6 bases and J 2 bases, leaving 15 bases between the germline ends. CDR1 and CDR2 from the germline V gene are LGHDT and YNNKEL (reference sequence). The CDR3 covers 15 residues. The CDR3 region is CASSPSSGYTDTQYF. CDR3 sequence (DNA): TGTGCCAGCAGTCCATCTTCCGGCTACACAGATACGCAGTATTTT.

The genes are TRBV4-2 and TRBJ2-7; TRBD1 is a possible D gene (6 bases). Germline V gives CDR1 LGHNA, CDR2 YNFKEQ. V shed 0 bases and J shed 2 bases, with 11 bases lying between them. This CDR3 has 15 residues. CDR3 amino acids: CASSQDRGQPYEQYF. CDR3 nucleotide sequence: TGTGCCAGCAGCCAAGATCGAGGACAGCCCTACGAGCAGTACTTC.

This chain uses TRBV28 with TRBJ1-1; D uncertain. V gave up 3 bases and J gave up 5 bases, with 7 bases separating them. The CDR3 sequence is 12 residues long. Germline-derived CDR1 and CDR2 are MDHEN and SYDVKM. CDR3 sequence reads: CASSLEWTEAFF. CDR3 nucleotide sequence: TGTGCCAGCAGTTTGGAGTGGACTGAAGCTTTCTTT.

The CDR3 spells CASSSPGTGFYTEAFF. The CDR3 nucleotides read TGTGCCAGCAGCTCCCCCGGGACAGGGTTTTACACTGAAGCTTTCTTT. The chain joins TRBV7-2 to TRBJ1-1; 9 nucleotides line up with TRBD1. The CDR3 covers 16 residues. The germline CDR1 and CDR2 sequences are SGHTA and FQGNSA. V dropped 4 bases and J dropped 3; count of bases not matched to a gene: 9.

The chain has TRBV5-1 and TRBJ1-6; 9 nucleotides match TRBD1. The germline V gene encodes CDR1 SGHRS and CDR2 YFSETQ. V dropped 3 bases and J dropped 1; count of bases not matched to a gene: 8. CDR3 length: 18 amino acids. This CDR3 is CASSSTQGAGSYNSPLHF. The CDR3 DNA reads as TGCGCCAGCAGCTCTACACAGGGGGCAGGGTCCTATAATTCACCCCTCCACTTT.

The chain employs TRBV27 and TRBJ2-3; a possible D gene is TRBD1 (6 bases). The germline V gene encodes CDR1 MNHEY and CDR2 SMNVEV (reference sequence). The CDR3 is 14 amino acids. Trimming removed 5 bases at V and 4 bases at J, with 13 bases between. The CDR3 loop reads CASSQKQGSDTQYF. In DNA form, the CDR3 reads TGTGCCAGCAGTCAAAAACAGGGTTCAGATACGCAGTATTTT.